Following are 21 T cell receptor beta chains from one sample sequenced in a study of T cells in Graves' hyperthyroidism and ophthalmopathy. Researchers amplified the TCR beta CDR3 regions from RNA transcripts. HTBI primers drove first-round RT-PCR of the TCR CDR3. TCRdb re-analysed the multiplex PCR reads in MiXCR, keeping a single row per CDR3 protein. The sample lists about 570,000 distinct CDR3 sequences; more than 45% were seen once. Sequencing was carried out using peripheral blood or thyroid tissue (not recorded which). The receptor source for this set is an adult woman with Graves' disease, either hyperthyroidism or ophthalmopathy (not recorded which).

The chain uses TRBV4-1 and TRBJ1-4; maybe TRBD1 (5 bases). CDR3 length: 15 residues. Germline V gives CDR1 MGHRA, CDR2 YSYEKL. V shed 3 bases and J shed 7 bases, with 15 bases lying between them. The CDR3 sequence is CASSQPRVVGEKLFF. The CDR3, as DNA: TGCGCCAGCAGCCAGCCCAGGGTGGTTGGTGAAAAACTGTTTTTT.

This clonotype was observed a few times. The rearrangement joins TRBV25-1 to TRBJ2-7; maybe TRBD2 (6 bases). The germline gives CDR1 MGHDK, CDR2 SYGVNS. CDR3 length: 15 amino acids. V was clipped by 8 bases and J by 2 bases, with 19 bases between them. The CDR3 region is CASSPRGQAAYEQYF. For the CDR3, the DNA is TGTGCCAGCTCACCGCGGGGTCAGGCAGCCTACGAGCAGTACTTC.

This clonotype showed up many times. J is TRBJ2-5 and V is TRBV30; D gene unclear. CDR1 and CDR2 (germline): GTSNPN, SVGIG (reference sequence). V lost 0 bases and J 5 bases, leaving 7 bases between the germline ends. CDR3 length: 12 residues. The CDR3 DNA sequence: TGTGCCTGGAGTGTACACTCCGAGACCCAGTACTTC. Its translation is CAWSVHSETQYF.

The V and J genes are TRBV20-1 and TRBJ2-6; 13 positions agree with TRBD2. V was pared by 5 bases and J by 7 bases, with 5 bases of the junction left unmatched. CDR1 is DFQATT, CDR2 SNEGSKA, per germline (reference sequence). This CDR3 is 15 amino acids long. CDR3 DNA sequence: TGCAGTGCTGAACGGGGACTAGCGGGAGCCAACGTCCTGACTTTC. Protein: CSAERGLAGANVLTF.

The chain carries TRBV15 and TRBJ2-6; D not certain. Trimming left V 0 bases short and J 2 bases short, with 17 bases between. Germline CDR1 and CDR2: LNHNV and YYDKDF (reference sequence). This CDR3 is 19 amino acids long. This CDR3 is CATSREEASVIPGANVLTF. As DNA, the CDR3 is TGTGCCACCAGCAGAGAAGAAGCAAGCGTTATCCCTGGGGCCAACGTCCTGACTTTC.

This clonotype came up a few times. The CDR3 protein is CASSQLILAGDTGELFF. In DNA, the CDR3 is TGTGCCAGCAGCCAGCTGATCCTAGCGGGAGACACCGGGGAGCTGTTTTTT. The V and J genes are TRBV7-9 and TRBJ2-2; 10 nucleotides match TRBD2. The CDR3 runs to 17 residues. The J segment lost 3 bases and the V segment lost 5 bases, leaving 9 bases of the junction unmatched. Germline assignment: CDR1 SEHNR and CDR2 FQNEAQ (reference sequence).

This clonotype has a single count. This chain uses TRBV28 with TRBJ1-5; unclear D gene. The CDR3 has 14 amino acids. Germline CDR1 MDHEN, CDR2 SYDVKM. V lost 4 bases and J 11 bases, leaving 18 bases between the germline ends. CDR3 loop: CASSYVVGEETQHF. In nucleotides, the CDR3 is TGTGCCAGCAGTTATGTTGTGGGCGAGGAGACCCAGCATTTT.

This clonotype occurred a few times. The V gene is TRBV7-9, the J gene TRBJ2-7; 16 bases are a match to TRBD2. Germline V lookup: CDR1 SEHNR, CDR2 FQNEAQ (reference sequence). The CDR3 loop spans 15 amino acids. J lost 2 bases, V lost 5 bases, and 0 bases had no gene match. CDR3 nucleotides: TGTGCCAGCAGCGGGACTAGCGGGGGGGCCTACGAGCAGTACTTC. This codes for CASSGTSGGAYEQYF.

The chain uses TRBV25-1 and TRBJ1-2, with 12 bases lining up with TRBD1. Germline CDR1 MGHDK, CDR2 SYGVNS. Unmatched junction bases numbered 14, after V lost 5 bases and J lost 4 bases. The CDR3 has 18 amino acids. The CDR3 DNA reads TGTGCCAGCAGTCCCGCAGGGGACAGGGGGCGAGAGTCCTATGGCTACACCTTC. It is translated as CASSPAGDRGRESYGYTF.

The V and J genes are TRBV7-9 and TRBJ2-5; a possible D gene is TRBD2 (6 bases). The V gene's germline CDR1 is SEHNR and CDR2 FQNEAQ (reference sequence). This CDR3 is 17 amino acids long. With 5 bases removed from V and 4 bases from J, the gap between germline ends came to 23 bases. The CDR3 DNA is TGTGCCAGCAGCCCCCCCGCTAGAGAAGGAGGGAGAGAGACCCAGTACTTC. Protein sequence: CASSPPAREGGRETQYF.

This clonotype was observed at least ten times. The rearrangement joins TRBV6-5 to TRBJ1-4, with D unresolved. Germline V gives CDR1 MNHEY, CDR2 SVGAGI. The CDR3 is made up of 15 amino acids. V was shortened by 6 bases and J by 8 bases, with 19 bases between the two germline ends. CDR3 DNA: TGTGCCAGCAGGCCCTCGAGAGAGAGTTACGAAAAACTGTTTTTT. This sequence encodes CASRPSRESYEKLFF.

This clonotype was seen a handful of times. This rearrangement joins TRBV5-1 to TRBJ2-6; D call uncertain. Germline V gene lookup returns CDR1 SGHRS and CDR2 YFSETQ. The CDR3 is 15 amino acids. With 0 bases removed from V and 6 bases from J, the gap between germline ends came to 10 bases. The CDR3: CASSLADRVANVLTF. The DNA for the CDR3 is TGCGCCAGCAGCTTGGCCGATCGTGTGGCCAACGTCCTGACTTTC.

In its sample, this clonotype was seen many times. The chain uses TRBV2 and TRBJ1-5; no firm D call. The V end was cut by 6 bases, the J end by 2 bases, with 11 bases between. CDR1 and CDR2 (germline): SNHLY, FYNNEI. This CDR3 has 14 amino acids. The CDR3: CASSPKSRNQPQHF. In nucleotides, the CDR3 is TGTGCCAGCAGCCCCAAGAGTCGCAATCAGCCCCAGCATTTT.

This clonotype was observed many times. This chain connects TRBV6-1 to TRBJ2-7; the match to TRBD1 covers 9 bases. The trim removed 6 bases at V and 1 base at J, leaving 4 bases unmatched. Germline V gene sequence: CDR1 MNHNS, CDR2 SASEGT. This CDR3 spans 14 amino acids. Here the CDR3 reads CASRGGTGSYEQYF. The CDR3 DNA follows: TGTGCCAGCAGAGGCGGGACAGGGTCCTACGAGCAGTACTTC.

This clonotype was picked up a small number of times. The genes are TRBV6-5 and TRBJ1-5, with unresolved D. The germline V gene has CDR1 MNHEY and CDR2 SVGAGI. V lost 6 bases and J 2 bases, leaving 17 bases between the germline ends. The CDR3 loop spans 16 amino acids. The CDR3 nucleotides are TGTGCCAGCAGCCTGGCCTCTCTCTGGGGCAATCAGCCCCAGCATTTT. Translation gives CASSLASLWGNQPQHF.

This clonotype showed up many times. The V gene is TRBV6-6, the J gene TRBJ1-6; D is unclear. The germline V gene has CDR1 MNHNY and CDR2 SVGAGI (reference sequence). The CDR3 loop spans 16 amino acids. Trimming pared 6 bases from V and 4 bases from J, leaving 16 bases between. The chain's CDR3 is CASSLPTSVYNSPLHF. CDR3 DNA sequence: TGTGCCAGCAGCCTCCCCACTTCGGTGTATAATTCACCCCTCCACTTT.

This clonotype showed up just once. A much larger clone lies one base from this, so it may be a read error. The rearrangement uses TRBV4-1 and TRBJ1-5; TRBD1 agrees at 7 bases. There are 16 residues in the CDR3. In germline, CDR1 is MGHRA, CDR2 YSYEKL. The CDR3 is CASRQEGSAGGQPQHF. DNA of the CDR3: TGCGCCAGCAGGCAAGAAGGTTCGGCAGGGGGTCAGCCCCAGCATTTT.

The rearrangement uses TRBV10-3 and TRBJ2-7, with 10 bases fitting TRBD1. The CDR3 contains 13 residues. The J segment lost 3 bases and the V segment lost 10 bases, leaving 6 bases of the junction unmatched. Per the germline V gene, CDR1 is ENHRY and CDR2 is SYGVKD. CDR3 DNA: TGTGCCACCACGGGACAGGGGTACTACGAGCAGTACTTC. This codes for CATTGQGYYEQYF.

At least ten counts were recorded for this clonotype. The rearrangement uses TRBV7-2 and TRBJ2-7; 7 bases line up with TRBD1. Per the germline V gene, CDR1 is SGHTA and CDR2 is FQGNSA. V lost 1 base and J lost 2; bases outside the gene matches: 5. The CDR3 spans 15 residues. The CDR3 protein is CASSLDWTGAYEQYF. The CDR3 bases are TGTGCCAGCAGCTTAGATTGGACAGGAGCCTACGAGCAGTACTTC.

The V and J genes are TRBV6-9 and TRBJ2-3; weak D call: TRBD2 (5 bases). V lost 5 bases, J lost 4 bases, and 13 bases lay in between. Germline CDR1 MNHGY, CDR2 SVAAGI. The CDR3 sequence is 14 residues long. CDR3 sequence: CASSEAHGADTQYF. DNA for the CDR3: TGTGCCAGCAGTGAAGCGCACGGGGCAGATACGCAGTATTTT.

This clonotype was detected ten times or more. The chain carries TRBV7-9 and TRBJ2-7; perhaps TRBD1 as D (5 bases). This CDR3 is built from 13 residues. CDR1 SEHNR and CDR2 FQNEAQ come from the germline V gene (reference sequence). As DNA, the CDR3 is TGTGGGACACAGGTTATAACCACCTACGAGCAGTACTTC. Translated, it gives CGTQVITTYEQYF.